These T cell receptor beta chains were read from a single sample in a study of blood T cell repertoires in COVID-19. Some clones are missing from TCRdb's copy, which holds only in-frame ones; the method was immunoSEQ multiplex PCR. The table lists approximately 250,000 clones, about 89% of them singletons. Sequencing was done on a sample of PBMCs or T cells enriched from blood (not recorded which). The receptors were sampled from a woman aged 30 to 39 who had recovered from COVID-19. CDR3s include the opening cysteine and the closing phenylalanine or tryptophan. Each record gives: clone size, D gene, J gene, V gene, CDR3 length, CDR3 DNA, CDR3 protein. A D gene is named only where the DNA matches it firmly. Rows give clone size only sometimes, using once, few, many, or a class for an expanded clone.

-,-,TRBJ1-1,TRBV18,14,TGTGCCAGCTCACCAGGAGGGTGGGACACTGAAGCTTTCTTT,CASSPGGWDTEAFF
-,TRBD1,TRBJ2-7,TRBV7-8,15,TGTGCCAGCAGCTTTCGGGGGACAGGTTCCTACGAGCAGTACTTC,CASSFRGTGSYEQYF
-,-,TRBJ2-7,TRBV5-6,13,TGTGCCAGCAGCTTTAACGCGAGGGACGAGCAGTACTTC,CASSFNARDEQYF
-,-,TRBJ2-7,TRBV9,14,TGTGCCAGCAGCGTAGAAGCCCATTCCTACGAGCAGTACTTC,CASSVEAHSYEQYF
few,TRBD1,TRBJ1-2,TRBV4-2,14,TGTGCCAGCAGCCATACCGACAGGGAAGATGGCTACACCTTC,CASSHTDREDGYTF
-,-,TRBJ1-5,TRBV5-4,13,TGTGCCAGCAGCTTGTCCCGTGGCCAGCCCCAGCATTTT,CASSLSRGQPQHF
-,TRBD2,TRBJ2-2,TRBV29-1,13,TGCAGCGGCCGACTAGCGGGAGAGGGGGAGCTGTTTTTT,CSGRLAGEGELFF
-,TRBD1,TRBJ2-7,TRBV4-3,15,TGCGCCAGCAGCCAAGCTACAGGGGTATCTGGCGAGCAGTACTTC,CASSQATGVSGEQYF
-,-,TRBJ2-2,TRBV30,13,TGTGCCTGGAGTGGGAACGGAGATGGGGAGCTGTTTTTT,CAWSGNGDGELFF
-,TRBD1,TRBJ1-1,TRBV28,15,TGTGCCAGCAGTTTATTGGCAGGGGGCCTCACTGAAGCTTTCTTT,CASSLLAGGLTEAFF
-,TRBD1,TRBJ1-5,TRBV20-1,17,TGCAGTGCTAGTCCTACAGGGGGCGCATTGAACGGACAGCCCCAGCATTTT,CSASPTGGALNGQPQHF
-,-,TRBJ1-3,TRBV9,15,TGTGCCAGCAGCGAGGGTTCCGGGACACCAAACACCATATATTTT,CASSEGSGTPNTIYF
-,-,TRBJ1-4,TRBV7-9,14,TGTGCCAGCTTCGGAGGGCCCCTGAATGAAAAACTGTTTTTT,CASFGGPLNEKLFF
-,-,TRBJ1-2,TRBV4-1,14,TGCGCCAGCAGCCAAGCCGACGGGGACTATGGCTACACCTTC,CASSQADGDYGYTF
-,TRBD2,TRBJ2-7,TRBV28,14,TGTGCCAGCAGTTTAAGCGGGAGTAGGTACGAGCAGTACTTC,CASSLSGSRYEQYF
few,-,TRBJ1-1,TRBV7-3,13,TGTGCCAGCAGCGTGACCCGGGACACTGAAGCTTTCTTT,CASSVTRDTEAFF
-,-,TRBJ1-1,TRBV28,13,TGTGCCAGCACCCAGAACGTGAACACTGAAGCTTTCTTT,CASTQNVNTEAFF
-,-,TRBJ2-2,TRBV6-5,14,TGTGCCAGCCGGACAGAATACAACACCGGGGAGCTGTTTTTT,CASRTEYNTGELFF
-,-,TRBJ1-5,TRBV7-9,14,TGTGCCAGCAGCCAACTAAACAGCAATCAGCCCCAGCATTTT,CASSQLNSNQPQHF
-,-,TRBJ1-1,TRBV19,14,TGTGCCAGTAGTGAAAGGGGCATGAACACTGAAGCTTTCTTT,CASSERGMNTEAFF
-,-,TRBJ1-1,TRBV7-2,14,TGTGCCAGCAGCCCTAAACCTGCCAACACTGAAGCTTTCTTT,CASSPKPANTEAFF
-,TRBD2,TRBJ2-1,TRBV6-2/TRBV6-3,17,TGTGCCAGCAGTTATTATCTGACTGCCGGGGGGGACAATGAGCAGTTCTTC,CASSYYLTAGGDNEQFF
-,-,TRBJ1-2,TRBV27,15,TGTGCCAGCAGTTCGTCAGCAGGGAATAGCTATGGCTACACCTTC,CASSSSAGNSYGYTF
-,TRBD1,TRBJ2-7,TRBV18,15,TGTGCCAGCTCACCAGGACAGGTTTCGGCCTACGAGCAGTACTTC,CASSPGQVSAYEQYF
few,-,TRBJ1-2,TRBV7-2,14,TGTGCCAGCAGCTTAGGTCTAGGGGCCCGTGGCTACACCTTC,CASSLGLGARGYTF
few,TRBD1,TRBJ1-1,TRBV27,16,TGTGCCAGCAGTTCACCAGGGGGCTCGCGGGGGAGTAAAGCTTTCTTT,CASSSPGGSRGSKAFF
once,TRBD1,TRBJ1-6,TRBV7-2,16,TGTGCCAGCAGCAAAGCCGGGACAGGGATCAATTCACCCCTCCACTTT,CASSKAGTGINSPLHF
-,-,TRBJ2-7,TRBV5-5,13,TGTGCCAGCAGCCGGACGGGGGTAAGAGAGCAGTACTTC,CASSRTGVREQYF
once,-,TRBJ1-6,TRBV28,12,TGTGCCAGCGGCTACGGGGATTCACCCCTCCACTTT,CASGYGDSPLHF
-,TRBD1,TRBJ1-1,TRBV3-1/TRBV3-2,14,TGTGCCAGCAGCCGGGACAGGGGGCTTACTGAAGCTTTCTTT,CASSRDRGLTEAFF
-,-,TRBJ2-7,TRBV2,11,TGTGCCAGCAGATACTCGGGCGAGCAGTACTTC,CASRYSGEQYF
-,-,TRBJ2-5,TRBV9,13,TGTGCCAGCAGCGTAGGGGGGGAAGAGACCCAGTACTTC,CASSVGGEETQYF
once,-,TRBJ1-6,TRBV3-1/TRBV3-2,14,TGTGCCAGCAGCCAAGGGACCGCGGGGTCACCCCTCCACTTT,CASSQGTAGSPLHF
once,TRBD1,TRBJ1-5,TRBV7-3,15,TGTGCCAGCAGCTTAATGCAGGGGGCAAGGCAGCCCCAGCATTTT,CASSLMQGARQPQHF
-,TRBD1,TRBJ1-6,TRBV4-1,17,TGCGCCAGCAGCCAAGAGGGACAGGGTAATTGGTGGTCACCCCTCCACTTT,CASSQEGQGNWWSPLHF
-,TRBD2,TRBJ2-1,TRBV27,14,TGTGCCAGCAGTACCGGACTAGCGTACAATGAGCAGTTCTTC,CASSTGLAYNEQFF
-,TRBD2,TRBJ2-7,TRBV28,14,TGTGCCAGCAGGGCTAGCGGGGGAACCTACGAGCAGTACTTC,CASRASGGTYEQYF
few,-,TRBJ1-1,TRBV30,14,TGTGCCTGGCGGGCGGCCGGGGAAATACCTGGTGCTTTCTTT,CAWRAAGEIPGAFF
-,TRBD2,TRBJ2-3,TRBV5-1,15,TGCGCCAGCAGCTTGGCCGCGGGAGCAGGGGATACGCAGTATTTT,CASSLAAGAGDTQYF
-,-,TRBJ1-2,TRBV4-1,15,TGCGCCAGCAGCCAAGATGCATCGGGAAACTATGGCTACACCTTC,CASSQDASGNYGYTF
-,-,TRBJ1-2,TRBV30,15,TGTGCCTGGAGCGCACCTACAGGCGCCTTCTATGGCTACACCTTC,CAWSAPTGAFYGYTF
-,TRBD1,TRBJ2-7,TRBV15,16,TGTGCCACCAGCAAGAGGGGGACAGGTCGAGCCTACGAGCAGTACTTC,CATSKRGTGRAYEQYF
-,-,TRBJ2-6,TRBV5-1,16,TGCGCCAGCAGCTTGGAGCCACAGTCAGGGGCCAACGTCCTGACTTTC,CASSLEPQSGANVLTF
-,-,TRBJ2-1,TRBV11-3,13,TGTGCCAGCAGCCCCAGACACGGATATGAGCAGTTCTTC,CASSPRHGYEQFF
-,-,TRBJ2-1,TRBV7-8,13,TGTGCCAGCAGCCGGCGGAGGGACAATGAGCAGTTCTTC,CASSRRRDNEQFF
-,-,TRBJ1-1,TRBV6-2/TRBV6-3,11,TGTGCCAGCAGTTCCCCCTCTGAAGCTTTCTTT,CASSSPSEAFF
-,-,TRBJ2-7,TRBV5-1,14,TGCGCCAGCAGCGCGTCCGGGAGCTCCTACGAGCAGTACTTC,CASSASGSSYEQYF
few,-,TRBJ2-7,TRBV4-1,14,TGCGCCAGCAGCCAGCATTATCGGGAAGGGGAGCAGTACTTC,CASSQHYREGEQYF
-,-,TRBJ1-4,TRBV27,13,TGTGCCAGCAGCCGAAGCATAAATGAAAAACTGTTTTTT,CASSRSINEKLFF
-,-,TRBJ1-5,TRBV2,14,TGTGCCAGCTCCCTCGGCAGGGAGGGTCAGCCCCAGCATTTT,CASSLGREGQPQHF
-,-,TRBJ1-2,TRBV7-2,14,TGTGCCAGCAGCTTAGAATTGACACGGGGTGGCTACACCTTC,CASSLELTRGGYTF
-,-,TRBJ2-7,TRBV14,12,TGTGCCAGCAGCCTAACGCGGTACGAGCAGTACTTC,CASSLTRYEQYF
-,-,TRBJ1-1,TRBV5-8,13,TGTGCCAGCAGCTTGGCGGCGGGGATTGAAGCTTTCTTT,CASSLAAGIEAFF
-,-,TRBJ1-1,TRBV30,12,TGTGCCTGGAATAGCATAAACACTGAAGCTTTCTTT,CAWNSINTEAFF
-,-,TRBJ1-1,TRBV7-8,14,TGTGCCAGCAGCTTACGAGAAGTGACTACTGAAGCTTTCTTT,CASSLREVTTEAFF